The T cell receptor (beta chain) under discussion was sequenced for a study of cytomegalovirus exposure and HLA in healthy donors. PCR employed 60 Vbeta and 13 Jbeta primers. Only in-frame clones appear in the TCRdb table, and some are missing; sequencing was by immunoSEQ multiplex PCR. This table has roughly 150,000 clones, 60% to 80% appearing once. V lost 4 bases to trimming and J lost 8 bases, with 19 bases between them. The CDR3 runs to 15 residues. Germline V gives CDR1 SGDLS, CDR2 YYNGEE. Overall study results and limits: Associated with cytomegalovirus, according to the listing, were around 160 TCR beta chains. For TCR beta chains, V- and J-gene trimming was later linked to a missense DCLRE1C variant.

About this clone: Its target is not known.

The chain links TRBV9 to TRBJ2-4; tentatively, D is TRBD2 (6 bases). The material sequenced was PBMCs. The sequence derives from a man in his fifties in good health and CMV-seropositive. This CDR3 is CASSPRERPSDIQYF. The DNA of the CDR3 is TGTGCCAGCAGCCCCCGGGAGCGCCCTTCGGACATTCAGTACTTC. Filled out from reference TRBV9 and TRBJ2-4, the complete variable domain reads DSGVTQTPKHLITATGQRVTLRCSPRSGDLSVYWYQQSLDQGLQFLIQYYNGEERAKGNILERFSAQQFPDLHSELNLSSLELGDSALYFCASSPRERPSDIQYFGAGTRLSVL.